This TCR beta chain came from a study of blood T cell repertoires in COVID-19. At the level of the study: T cells, B-cell-depleted T cells, or PBMCs provided the cDNA or gDNA that served as material.

Sequencing was performed with immunoSEQ multiplex PCR; in TCRdb, only in-frame clones are kept and a portion is missing. The repertoire consists of a few hundred thousand clones, with approximately 86% occurring once and the leading ten covering 3%. The CDR3 covers 11 residues. CDR1 is MNHEY and CDR2 is SMNVEV in the germline V gene (reference sequence). V lost 6 bases, J lost 7 bases, and 9 bases lay in between. Sample: peripheral blood. This clonotype was sampled from a human donor in a cohort sampled during active COVID-19. The genes are TRBV27 and TRBJ2-5; perhaps TRBD2 as D (7 bases). The CDR3, as DNA: TGTGCCAGCAGAGGGGGGGGGACCCAGTACTTC. Amino acids: CASRGGGTQYF.